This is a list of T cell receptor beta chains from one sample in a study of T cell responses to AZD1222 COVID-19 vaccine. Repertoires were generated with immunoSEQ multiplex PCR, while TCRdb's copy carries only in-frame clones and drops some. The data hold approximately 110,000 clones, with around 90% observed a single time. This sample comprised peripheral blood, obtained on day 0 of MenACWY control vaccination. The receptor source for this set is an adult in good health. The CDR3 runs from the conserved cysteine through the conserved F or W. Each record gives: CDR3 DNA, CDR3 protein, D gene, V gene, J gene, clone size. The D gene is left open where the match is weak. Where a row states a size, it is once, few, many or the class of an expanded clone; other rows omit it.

DNA: TGTGCCAGCAGTTACACCCTAGGAGCGGGGGACACAGATACGCAGTATTTT; CDR3: CASSYTLGAGDTDTQYF; D: TRBD2; V: TRBV6-2/TRBV6-3; J: TRBJ2-3; size: .
DNA: TGTGCCAGCAGTTACAACCCGTCCTCCTACTACGAGCAGTACTTC; CDR3: CASSYNPSSYYEQYF; D: .; V: TRBV6-6; J: TRBJ2-7; size: .
DNA: TGTGCCAGCAGTGCGGAACAAGGGCAGTGGGAGGGCTACACCTTC; CDR3: CASSAEQGQWEGYTF; D: .; V: TRBV2; J: TRBJ1-2; size: .
DNA: TGTGCCAGCAGCCAAGAGGGGCAGACAAGCTCTGGAAACACCATATATTTT; CDR3: CASSQEGQTSSGNTIYF; D: .; V: TRBV3-1/TRBV3-2; J: TRBJ1-3; size: .
DNA: TGTGCCAGCGCACCCTCGGGGGCCAGGAATTCACCCCTCCACTTT; CDR3: CASAPSGARNSPLHF; D: .; V: TRBV2; J: TRBJ1-6; size: once
DNA: TGTGCCAGCAGCCAGACAGCGGTGGGCTACGAGCAGTACTTC; CDR3: CASSQTAVGYEQYF; D: .; V: TRBV6-5; J: TRBJ2-7; size: .
DNA: TGTGCCACCCGGAGCTCCTACAATGAGCAGTTCTTC; CDR3: CATRSSYNEQFF; D: .; V: TRBV11-2; J: TRBJ2-1; size: .
DNA: TGTGCCAGCAGCGACCCGTCCTCCCCCGGGACAGCTGGAAACACCATATATTTT; CDR3: CASSDPSSPGTAGNTIYF; D: TRBD1; V: TRBV9; J: TRBJ1-3; size: .
DNA: TGCAGCGTGGCCTGGGGGGACGTTAGCACAGATACGCAGTATTTT; CDR3: CSVAWGDVSTDTQYF; D: .; V: TRBV29-1; J: TRBJ2-3; size: few
DNA: TGTGCCAGCAGCGGGGGGACAGCGAGCAATCAGCCCCAGCATTTT; CDR3: CASSGGTASNQPQHF; D: TRBD1; V: TRBV9; J: TRBJ1-5; size: .
DNA: TGTGCCAGCAGCTTAGGACAGGCCAATCAGCCCCAGCATTTT; CDR3: CASSLGQANQPQHF; D: .; V: TRBV7-9; J: TRBJ1-5; size: .
DNA: TGTGCCAGCAGTTACCCGATATTCCCGGGACAGGGGGCCCTATACGAGCAGTACTTC; CDR3: CASSYPIFPGQGALYEQYF; D: TRBD1; V: TRBV6-2/TRBV6-3; J: TRBJ2-7; size: .
DNA: TGTGCCAGCAGCCAAGAGGGGTTTAAGGCGGAGGCTTTCTTT; CDR3: CASSQEGFKAEAFF; D: .; V: TRBV14; J: TRBJ1-1; size: .
DNA: TGTGCCAGCAGCTACGACAGATACAATGAGCAGTTCTTC; CDR3: CASSYDRYNEQFF; D: .; V: TRBV7-3; J: TRBJ2-1; size: .
DNA: TGTGCCAGTAGTATACTACAGGGGGGGCGTCTGGTCCCGAACACTGAAGCTTTCTTT; CDR3: CASSILQGGRLVPNTEAFF; D: TRBD1; V: TRBV19; J: TRBJ1-1; size: .
DNA: TGTGCCAGCAGCCCCTGGGACAGGGGAACGGACGAGCAGTACTTC; CDR3: CASSPWDRGTDEQYF; D: TRBD1; V: TRBV7-6; J: TRBJ2-7; size: .
DNA: TGTGCCAGCAGTTACCCCGGCAGGGGAGCAGTTCGGCAGTACTTC; CDR3: CASSYPGRGAVRQYF; D: .; V: TRBV6-2/TRBV6-3; J: TRBJ2-7; size: .
DNA: TGTGCCAGCTCACAACGGGACAGTGAAGCTTTCTTT; CDR3: CASSQRDSEAFF; D: TRBD1; V: TRBV18; J: TRBJ1-1; size: once
DNA: TGTGCCAGCAGCAACCCCCTGGGGACAGGGGAGGTGGAGACCCAGTACTTC; CDR3: CASSNPLGTGEVETQYF; D: TRBD1; V: TRBV5-8; J: TRBJ2-5; size: .
DNA: TGTGCCAGCAGCCCCTTTTTTGGGGGAGGGCCCTCCGGGGAGCTGTTTTTT; CDR3: CASSPFFGGGPSGELFF; D: TRBD2; V: TRBV3-1/TRBV3-2; J: TRBJ2-2; size: .
DNA: TGTGCCAGCAGTGAAATGACATGGGTGCGCTACGAGCAGTACTTC; CDR3: CASSEMTWVRYEQYF; D: .; V: TRBV2; J: TRBJ2-7; size: .
DNA: TGTGCCATCATGGGAGACAGTTACACTGAAGCTTTCTTT; CDR3: CAIMGDSYTEAFF; D: .; V: TRBV10-3; J: TRBJ1-1; size: .
DNA: TGTGCCAGCAGTTACGGGAACACTGAAGCTTTCTTT; CDR3: CASSYGNTEAFF; D: .; V: TRBV12-3/TRBV12-4; J: TRBJ1-1; size: .
DNA: TGTGCCAGCAGCGTAGAAGGGGGCTCCTACAATGAGCAGTTCTTC; CDR3: CASSVEGGSYNEQFF; D: .; V: TRBV9; J: TRBJ2-1; size: .
DNA: TGTGCCAGCGACCGGGACAGAGCCTCACCCCTCCACTTT; CDR3: CASDRDRASPLHF; D: TRBD1; V: TRBV2; J: TRBJ1-6; size: .
DNA: TGTGCCAGCAGTTTATACGGGGTTAGGGAAAAACTGTTTTTT; CDR3: CASSLYGVREKLFF; D: .; V: TRBV28; J: TRBJ1-4; size: few
DNA: TGTGCCAGCAGCCCAATCGGACAGGGGGTGGGAGAGACCCAGTACTTC; CDR3: CASSPIGQGVGETQYF; D: TRBD1; V: TRBV14; J: TRBJ2-5; size: .